This T cell receptor beta chain stems from a study of T cells in localized non-small cell lung cancer. Study results and caveats: There were a median around 57 of the top 100 tumor clones appearing in adjacent lung. Uninvolved neighboring lung showed the greatest T cell clonality, exceeding tumor. Only one tumor region was sequenced, so heterogeneity remains possible. An association was observed between higher blood T cell density and longer overall survival.

To note about this clone: The antigen remains undetermined. One end of the junction is discordant with germline, which a read error may explain.

The assay was immunoSEQ multiplex PCR, and TCRdb's table has in-frame clones only and misses some. The table lists around 41,000 clones, 88% of them singletons. Germline CDR1 LGHNA, CDR2 YSLEER. The CDR3 spans 16 residues. The genes are TRBV4-3 and TRBJ2-7; D call uncertain. The sequencing used peripheral blood, collected before any cancer treatment. The TCR sequence derives from a female donor older than 55 with stage I squamous cell lung carcinoma. The DNA for the CDR3 is TGCGCCAGCAGCCAAGAGGTCTCTTCGAGCTCCTACGGGCAGTACTTC. It encodes CASSQEVSSSSYGQYF.